The present TCR beta chain was sequenced within a study of neurological immune-mediated disorders (dated by TCRdb to between 2019 and 2020). With respect to the entire study: The study compared peripheral blood TCR-beta repertoires of HTLV-I-associated myelopathy (HAM/TSP) patients, multiple sclerosis patients and healthy controls using UMI-based sequencing. Longitudinal HAM/TSP and healthy donors were sampled at 3 time-points each (3-40 month intervals). The cohort comprised 60 to 75 subjects: around 15 HAM/TSP patients, around 35 multiple sclerosis patients and 20 healthy controls. Longitudinal samples, technical triplicates and paired sorted CD4+ and CD8+ T-cell subsets, alongside PBMC samples, were included among the roughly 100 TCR-beta libraries. Overall results and qualifications from the work: TCR clonal expansion was greatest in HAM/TSP patients and smallest in MS patients, who ranked below even healthy controls. Across subjects, expanded clones never shared an identical CDR3 amino acid sequence, which suggests that the TCR-beta repertoires in every group were private.

To synthesize cDNA, template-switch 5'RACE was performed with a primer carrying a 10-nucleotide random unique molecular identifier so that each TCR transcript was tagged. Every sequencing run covered 15-18 subjects and yielded more than 160 million TCR-beta sequences. The RNeasy kit was used for extraction of total RNA. The KAPA Real-time Library Amplification kit was used to amplify TCR-beta VDJ regions with primers targeting the TCR constant region and the 5'RACE anchor. Sample indexes and Illumina adaptors were added in a first PCR, after which library yield was increased in a second PCR. After Ampure bead purification, the roughly 650 bp TCR product was size-selected on a 2% E-gel SizeSelection system. Library quality was checked on a Bioanalyzer, concentration was measured with Qubit, and libraries were quantified with the Kapa Library Quantification kit before pooling. An Illumina HiSeq 2500 sequenced the libraries paired-end 2 x 150 bp. To increase sequence diversity, roughly 24-32% phiX was spiked into each library pool. The paper's processing steps were these. Quality-filtered reads were processed with the UMI-based MiGEC pipeline, which removed over 75% of raw TCR sequences during error correction. IMGT germline references were used for alignment of VDJ genes, and clonotypes were defined by a unique CDR3 amino acid sequence together with V-J genes. VDJtools evaluated clonal expansion, Shannon diversity and CDR3 relatedness (CalcPairwiseDistances, ClusterSamples); CLCbio workbench built phylogenetic trees. Using coefficient-of-variation modelling across technical triplicates, the study counted a clone as expanded if it had at least 8 unique UMIs. The public reads were reanalyzed by TCRdb: fastp trimming at Q25, MiXCR alignment, in-frame beta chains only. Rows are combined by CDR3 protein, so each entry shows the most common genes and DNA. Clone size and V and J calls follow TCRdb, not the original study. This sample has around 100,000 distinct CDR3 sequences in its table, and about 10% of those were observed once. Of the sample, approximately 3.4% falls within the top ten clones.

About this clonotype: What this receptor recognizes is not known. There are no base qualities to consult, and no much larger clone falls within one base.

For CDR1 and CDR2, the germline V gene lists SGHDT and YYEEEE. From cysteine to phenylalanine, the CDR3 is 18 amino acids long. Left in the record is the CDR3 DNA by itself, 54 bases read in frame from the first base. V trim: 1 base; J trim: 1 base; unmatched bases: 7. The time point label corresponds to: longitudinal time-point 3. Unsorted PBMC libraries were generated from 2 million PBMCs stored in RNAlater at -80 °C until RNA extraction. Peripheral blood was subjected to Ficoll-Hypaque density gradient centrifugation to isolate PBMCs, which were then cryopreserved in liquid nitrogen. The source material was PBMCs. This TCR was recovered from a female donor with HTLV-1-associated myelopathy (HAM/TSP). The chain joins TRBV5-6 to TRBJ2-1; 11 central nucleotides agree with TRBD1. The DNA sequence reads TGTGCCAGCAGCTTGATCCCGGACAGGGGGCTTTCCTACAATGAGCAGTTCTTC. This sequence encodes CASSLIPDRGLSYNEQFF.